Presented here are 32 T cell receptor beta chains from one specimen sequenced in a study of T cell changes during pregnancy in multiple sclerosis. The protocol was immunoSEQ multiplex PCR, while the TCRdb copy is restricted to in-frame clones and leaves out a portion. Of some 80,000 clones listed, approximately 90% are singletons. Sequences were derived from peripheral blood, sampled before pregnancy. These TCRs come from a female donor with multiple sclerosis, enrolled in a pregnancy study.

CDR3 DNA: TGTGCCAGCAGCTCTCAACAGAACACTGAAGCTTTCTTT. Protein: CASSSQQNTEAFF. This sequence joins TRBV9 and TRBJ1-1; D unclear. CDR3 length equals 13 residues. From germline, CDR1 is SGDLS and CDR2 YYNGEE. The ends were cut back, 4 bases at V and 1 base at J, with 8 bases in the middle.

The CDR3 is CASSFGANTGELFF. Written as DNA, the CDR3 is TGTGCCAGCAGCTTCGGGGCGAACACCGGGGAGCTGTTTTTT. The chain uses TRBV7-9 and TRBJ2-2, with D perhaps matching TRBD2 (5 bases). This CDR3 has 14 amino acids. From germline, CDR1 is SEHNR and CDR2 FQNEAQ (reference sequence). Trimming shortened V by 3 bases and J by 0 bases, and 5 bases separated the two germline ends.

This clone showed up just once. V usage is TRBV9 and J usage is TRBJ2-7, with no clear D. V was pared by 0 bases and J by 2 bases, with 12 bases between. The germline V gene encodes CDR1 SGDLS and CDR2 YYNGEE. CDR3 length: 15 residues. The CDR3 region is CASSVDPGNTYEQYF. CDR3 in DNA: TGTGCCAGCAGCGTAGATCCAGGAAATACCTACGAGCAGTACTTC. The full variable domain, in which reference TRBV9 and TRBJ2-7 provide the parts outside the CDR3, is DSGVTQTPKHLITATGQRVTLRCSPRSGDLSVYWYQQSLDQGLQFLIQYYNGEERAKGNILERFSAQQFPDLHSELNLSSLELGDSALYFCASSVDPGNTYEQYFGPGTRLTVT.

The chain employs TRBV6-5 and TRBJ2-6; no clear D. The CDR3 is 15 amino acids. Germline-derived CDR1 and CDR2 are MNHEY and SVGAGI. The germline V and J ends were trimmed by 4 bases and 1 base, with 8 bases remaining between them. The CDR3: CASSLAFSGANVLTF. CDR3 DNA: TGTGCCAGCAGTTTGGCTTTTTCTGGGGCCAACGTCCTGACTTTC.

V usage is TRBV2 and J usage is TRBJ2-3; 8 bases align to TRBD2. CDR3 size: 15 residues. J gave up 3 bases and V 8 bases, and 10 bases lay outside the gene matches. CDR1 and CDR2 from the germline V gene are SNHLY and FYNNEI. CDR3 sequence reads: CASVRTSIGTDTQYF. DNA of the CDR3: TGTGCCAGCGTTAGGACTAGCATCGGGACAGATACGCAGTATTTT.

In nucleotides, the CDR3 is TGCGCCAGCAGTCAGCCCGGGACAGGGTGCACTGAAGCTTTCTTT. Translating gives CASSQPGTGCTEAFF. The chain links TRBV23-1 to TRBJ1-1; 9 bases are a match to TRBD1. TRBV23-1 is flagged as an ORF with uncertain function. The CDR3 extends over 15 amino acids. Unmatched junction bases numbered 6, after V lost 3 bases and J lost 4 bases.

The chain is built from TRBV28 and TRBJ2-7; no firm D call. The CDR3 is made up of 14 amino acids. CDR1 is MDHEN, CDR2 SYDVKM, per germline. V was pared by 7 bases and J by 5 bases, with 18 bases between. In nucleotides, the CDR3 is TGTGCCAGCACCCTCGAACCTGAGATCGACGAGCAGTACTTC. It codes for CASTLEPEIDEQYF.

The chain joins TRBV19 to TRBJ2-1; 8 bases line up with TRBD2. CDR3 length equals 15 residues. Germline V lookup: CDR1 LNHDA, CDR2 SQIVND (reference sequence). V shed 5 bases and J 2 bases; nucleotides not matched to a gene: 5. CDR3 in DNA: TGTGCCAGTAGTCCACCGGGACTAGCCTACAATGAGCAGTTCTTC. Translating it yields CASSPPGLAYNEQFF.

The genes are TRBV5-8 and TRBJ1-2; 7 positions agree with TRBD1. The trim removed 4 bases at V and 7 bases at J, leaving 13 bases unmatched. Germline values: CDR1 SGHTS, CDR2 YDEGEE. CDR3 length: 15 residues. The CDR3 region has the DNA TGTGCCAGCAGCCTCGGGGGCACAGGGGTGGGTGGCTACACCTTC. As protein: CASSLGGTGVGGYTF.

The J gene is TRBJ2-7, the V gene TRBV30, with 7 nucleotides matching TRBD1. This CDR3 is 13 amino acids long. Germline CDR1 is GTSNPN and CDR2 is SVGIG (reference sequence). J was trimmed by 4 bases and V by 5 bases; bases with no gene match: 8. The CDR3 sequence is CAWRLGQAYEQYF. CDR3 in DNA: TGTGCCTGGCGTCTAGGACAGGCTTACGAGCAGTACTTC.

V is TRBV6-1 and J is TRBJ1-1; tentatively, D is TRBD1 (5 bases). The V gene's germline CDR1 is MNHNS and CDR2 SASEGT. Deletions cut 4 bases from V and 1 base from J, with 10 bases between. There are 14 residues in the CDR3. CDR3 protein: CASSVLTANTEAFF. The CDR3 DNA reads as TGTGCCAGCAGTGTCTTGACAGCGAACACTGAAGCTTTCTTT.

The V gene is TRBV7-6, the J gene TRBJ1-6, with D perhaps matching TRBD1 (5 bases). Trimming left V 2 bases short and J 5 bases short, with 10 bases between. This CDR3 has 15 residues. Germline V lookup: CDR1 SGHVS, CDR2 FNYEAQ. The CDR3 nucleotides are TGTGCCAGCAGCTTACGTGGGGGGGATAATTCACCCCTCCACTTT. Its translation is CASSLRGGDNSPLHF.

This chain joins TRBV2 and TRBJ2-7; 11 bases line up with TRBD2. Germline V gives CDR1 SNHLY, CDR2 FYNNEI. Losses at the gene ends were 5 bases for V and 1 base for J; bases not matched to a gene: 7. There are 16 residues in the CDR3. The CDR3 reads CASSYMLAGGSYEQYF. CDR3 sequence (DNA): TGTGCCAGCAGTTATATGCTAGCGGGGGGTTCCTACGAGCAGTACTTC.

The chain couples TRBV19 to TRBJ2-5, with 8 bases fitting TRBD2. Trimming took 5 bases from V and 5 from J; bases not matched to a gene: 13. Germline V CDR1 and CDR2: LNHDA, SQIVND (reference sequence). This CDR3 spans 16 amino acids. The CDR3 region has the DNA TGTGCCAGTAGTCCCTTTGCGGGGGGCCTGGGGGAGACCCAGTACTTC. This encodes CASSPFAGGLGETQYF.

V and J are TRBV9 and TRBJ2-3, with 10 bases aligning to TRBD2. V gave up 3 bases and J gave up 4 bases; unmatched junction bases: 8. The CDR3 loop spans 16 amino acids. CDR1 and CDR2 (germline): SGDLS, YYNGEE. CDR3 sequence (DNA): TGTGCCAGCAGCGCGGAAAGCGGGGGGGCTGCAGATACGCAGTATTTT. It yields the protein CASSAESGGAADTQYF. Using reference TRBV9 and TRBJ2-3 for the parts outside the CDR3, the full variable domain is DSGVTQTPKHLITATGQRVTLRCSPRSGDLSVYWYQQSLDQGLQFLIQYYNGEERAKGNILERFSAQQFPDLHSELNLSSLELGDSALYFCASSAESGGAADTQYFGPGTRLTVL.

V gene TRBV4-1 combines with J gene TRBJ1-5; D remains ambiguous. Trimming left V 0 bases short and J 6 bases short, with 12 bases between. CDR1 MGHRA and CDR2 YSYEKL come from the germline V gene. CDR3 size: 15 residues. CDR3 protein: CASSQDAGIPQPQHF. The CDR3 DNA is TGCGCCAGCAGCCAAGACGCGGGGATCCCTCAGCCCCAGCATTTT.

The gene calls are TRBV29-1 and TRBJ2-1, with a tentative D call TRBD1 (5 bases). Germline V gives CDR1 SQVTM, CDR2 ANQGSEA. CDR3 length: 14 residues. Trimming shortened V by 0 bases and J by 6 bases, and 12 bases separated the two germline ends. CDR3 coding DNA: TGCAGCGTTGAAGAATACCAGGGTACCAATGAGCAGTTCTTC. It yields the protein CSVEEYQGTNEQFF.

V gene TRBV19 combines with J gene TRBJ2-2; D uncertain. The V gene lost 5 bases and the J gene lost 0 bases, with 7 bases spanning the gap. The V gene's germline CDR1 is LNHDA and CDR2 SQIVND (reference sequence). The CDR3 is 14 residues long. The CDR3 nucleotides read TGTGCCAGTAGTTCGCCAGCGAACACCGGGGAGCTGTTTTTT. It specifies CASSSPANTGELFF.

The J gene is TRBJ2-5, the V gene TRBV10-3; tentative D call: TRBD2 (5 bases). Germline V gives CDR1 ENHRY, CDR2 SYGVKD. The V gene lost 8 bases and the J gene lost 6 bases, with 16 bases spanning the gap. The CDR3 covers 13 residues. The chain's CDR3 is CAIGEIIEQTQYF. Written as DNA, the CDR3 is TGTGCCATCGGGGAGATTATTGAGCAGACCCAGTACTTC.

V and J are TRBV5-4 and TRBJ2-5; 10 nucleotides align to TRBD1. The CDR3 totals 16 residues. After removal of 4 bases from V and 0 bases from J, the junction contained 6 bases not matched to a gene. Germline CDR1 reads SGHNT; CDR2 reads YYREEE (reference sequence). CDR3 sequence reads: CASSRGDRGYQETQYF. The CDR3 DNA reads TGTGCCAGCAGCAGGGGGGACAGGGGTTACCAAGAGACCCAGTACTTC.

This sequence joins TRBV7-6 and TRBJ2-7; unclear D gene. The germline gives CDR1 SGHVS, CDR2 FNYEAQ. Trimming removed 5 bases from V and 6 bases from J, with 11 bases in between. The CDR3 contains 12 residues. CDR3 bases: TGTGCCAGCAGCCCTAGACCCGGCGAGCAGTACTTC. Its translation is CASSPRPGEQYF.

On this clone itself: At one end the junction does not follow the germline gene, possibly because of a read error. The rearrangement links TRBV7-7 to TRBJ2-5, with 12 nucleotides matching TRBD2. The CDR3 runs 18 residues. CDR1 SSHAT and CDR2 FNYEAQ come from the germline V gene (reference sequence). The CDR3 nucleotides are TGTGCTAGCAGCTCCCCGGGGGCACTAGCGGGGGGAATGGAGACCCAGTACTTC. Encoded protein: CASSSPGALAGGMETQYF.

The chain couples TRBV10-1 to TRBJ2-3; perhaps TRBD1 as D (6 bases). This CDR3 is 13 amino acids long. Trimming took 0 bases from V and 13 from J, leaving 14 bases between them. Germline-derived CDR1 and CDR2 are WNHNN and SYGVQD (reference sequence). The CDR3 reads CASSESVGGREYF. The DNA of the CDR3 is TGCGCCAGCAGTGAGTCTGTAGGGGGAAGGGAGTATTTT.

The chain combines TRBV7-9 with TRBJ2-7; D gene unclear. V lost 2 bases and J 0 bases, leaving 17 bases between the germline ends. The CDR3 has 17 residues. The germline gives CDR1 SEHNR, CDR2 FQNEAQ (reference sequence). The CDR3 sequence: CASSLPSVGYSSYEQYF. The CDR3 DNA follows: TGTGCCAGCAGCTTACCTTCAGTCGGGTATAGCTCCTACGAGCAGTACTTC.

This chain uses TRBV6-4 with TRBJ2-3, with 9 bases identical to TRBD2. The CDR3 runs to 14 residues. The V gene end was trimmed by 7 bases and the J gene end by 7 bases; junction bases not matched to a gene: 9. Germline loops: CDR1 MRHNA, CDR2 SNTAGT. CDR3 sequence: CASKVAGDQNTQYF. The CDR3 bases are TGTGCCAGCAAGGTAGCGGGGGACCAAAATACGCAGTATTTT.

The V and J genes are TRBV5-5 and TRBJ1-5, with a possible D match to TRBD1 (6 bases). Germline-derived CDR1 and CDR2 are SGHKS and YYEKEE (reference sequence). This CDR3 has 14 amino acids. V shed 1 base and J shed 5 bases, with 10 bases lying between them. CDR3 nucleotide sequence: TGTGCCAGCAGCTTGACAGGGTCCTATCAGCCCCAGCATTTT. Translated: CASSLTGSYQPQHF.

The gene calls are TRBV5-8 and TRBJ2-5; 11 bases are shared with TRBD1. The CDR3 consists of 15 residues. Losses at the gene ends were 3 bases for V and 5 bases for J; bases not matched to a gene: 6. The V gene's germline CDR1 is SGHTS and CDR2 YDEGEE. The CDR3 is CASSSRTGGVETQYF. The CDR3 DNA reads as TGTGCCAGCAGCTCAAGGACAGGGGGCGTTGAGACCCAGTACTTC.

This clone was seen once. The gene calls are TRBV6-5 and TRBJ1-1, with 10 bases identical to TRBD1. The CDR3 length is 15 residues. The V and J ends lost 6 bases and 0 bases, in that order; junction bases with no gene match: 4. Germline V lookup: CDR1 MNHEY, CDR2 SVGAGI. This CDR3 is CASRRDRGMNTEAFF. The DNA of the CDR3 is TGTGCCAGCAGGCGGGACAGGGGAATGAACACTGAAGCTTTCTTT.

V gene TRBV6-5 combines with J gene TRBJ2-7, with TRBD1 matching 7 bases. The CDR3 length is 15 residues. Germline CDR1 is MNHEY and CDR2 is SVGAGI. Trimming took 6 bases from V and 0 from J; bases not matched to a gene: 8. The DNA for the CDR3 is TGTGCCAGCAGCCAGGCCCGGGACAGCTCCTACGAGCAGTACTTC. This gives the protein CASSQARDSSYEQYF.

The CDR3 region is CASSPSGQLNTEAFF. The DNA for the CDR3 is TGTGCCAGCAGTCCGTCGGGACAGTTAAACACTGAAGCTTTCTTT. The chain is built from TRBV7-3 and TRBJ1-1, with 7 bases identical to TRBD1. With V trimmed by 6 bases and J by 2 bases, 9 bases remained unmatched. The germline V gene encodes CDR1 SGHTA and CDR2 FQGTGA. The CDR3 length is 15 residues.

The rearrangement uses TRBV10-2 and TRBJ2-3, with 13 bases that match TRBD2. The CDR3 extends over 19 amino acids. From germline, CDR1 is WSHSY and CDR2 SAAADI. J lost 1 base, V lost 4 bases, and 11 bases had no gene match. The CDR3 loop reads CASSGDTSGGAVGTDTQYF. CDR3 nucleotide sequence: TGCGCCAGCAGTGGGGATACTAGCGGGGGGGCCGTGGGCACAGATACGCAGTATTTT.

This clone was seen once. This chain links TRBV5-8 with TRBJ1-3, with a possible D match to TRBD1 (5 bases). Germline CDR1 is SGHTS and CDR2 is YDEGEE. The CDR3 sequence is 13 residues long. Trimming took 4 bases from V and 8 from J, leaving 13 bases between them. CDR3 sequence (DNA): TGTGCCAGCAGCGGGACTAGGTGGGACACCATATATTTT. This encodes CASSGTRWDTIYF.